Listed below are T cell receptor beta chains from one sample, sequenced in a study of blood T cells in healthy people across ages. TCRdb re-called the 5' RACE reads through MiXCR, storing one row per CDR3 protein. The sample has some 1.5 million distinct CDR3 sequences, under 30% seen once. The specimen was blood. These TCRs come from a woman between 25 and 40 years old in good health. CDR3s include the opening cysteine and the closing phenylalanine or tryptophan. D genes are given only for firm matches. Some rows have no size entry. The others give once, few or many, or a class for an expanded clone.

CDR3,DNA,J,D,size,V
CASSPRDRELNTEAFF,TGTGCCAGCAGCCCCAGGGACAGGGAGCTGAACACTGAAGCTTTCTTT,TRBJ1-1,TRBD1,NA,TRBV16
CNVEAGVEQYF,TGCAACGTTGAAGCGGGAGTCGAGCAGTACTTC,TRBJ2-7,TRBD2,NA,TRBV29-1
CASSMGPVGVYTQYF,TGTGCCAGCAGCATGGGACCAGTTGGAGTCTATACGCAGTATTTT,TRBJ2-3,NA,few,TRBV7-2
CSGRLRSSYEQYF,TGCAGTGGTAGACTAAGGAGCTCCTACGAGCAGTACTTC,TRBJ2-7,NA,NA,TRBV20-1
CASSQQGVTEAFF,TGTGCCAGCAGCCAACAAGGGGTTACTGAAGCTTTCTTT,TRBJ1-1,NA,NA,TRBV3-1
CASSPYQGYETQYF,TGCGCCAGCAGCCCGTATCAGGGTTACGAGACCCAGTACTTC,TRBJ2-5,NA,few,TRBV5-1
CASSQQQGFEQYF,TGTGCCAGCAGCCAACAACAGGGATTCGAGCAGTACTTC,TRBJ2-7,NA,NA,TRBV14
CSASNSGRSYNEQFF,TGCAGTGCTAGCAATAGCGGGCGTTCCTACAATGAGCAGTTCTTC,TRBJ2-1,TRBD2,NA,TRBV20-1
CASSPETAGGSYEQYF,TGTGCCAGCAGCCCCGAAACCGCCGGGGGCTCCTACGAGCAGTACTTC,TRBJ2-7,NA,few,TRBV7-6
CSVVWGENQPQHF,TGCAGCGTTGTCTGGGGTGAGAATCAGCCCCAGCATTTT,TRBJ1-5,NA,NA,TRBV29-1
CASNRDNPSPLHF,TGTGCCAGCAACCGGGACAATCCTTCACCCCTCCACTTT,TRBJ1-6,NA,many,TRBV2
CASTGDRGNQETQYF,TGTGCCAGCACCGGGGACAGGGGGAACCAAGAGACCCAGTACTTC,TRBJ2-5,TRBD1,NA,TRBV12-3/TRBV12-4
CASSLTGLVSYEQYF,TGCGCCAGCAGCTTGACAGGACTAGTCTCCTACGAGCAGTACTTC,TRBJ2-7,TRBD2,NA,TRBV5-1
CASSQTGKDQPQHF,TGTGCCAGCAGCCAGACAGGGAAGGATCAGCCCCAGCATTTT,TRBJ1-5,TRBD1,few,TRBV9
CASLGLAGNTDTQYF,TGTGCCAGCCTGGGACTAGCGGGGAACACAGATACGCAGTATTTT,TRBJ2-3,TRBD2,NA,TRBV18
CASSGTSGGDTQYF,TGTGCCAGCAGCGGAACTAGCGGGGGAGATACGCAGTATTTT,TRBJ2-3,TRBD2,many,TRBV9
CASSRNEVSGYTF,TGTGCCAGCAGCCGGAATGAAGTGAGTGGCTACACCTTC,TRBJ1-2,NA,few,TRBV27
CASSYSGLVEETQYF,TGTGCCAGCAGTTACTCGGGGCTAGTTGAAGAGACCCAGTACTTC,TRBJ2-5,NA,many,TRBV6-5
CSARLAGVRGYNEQFF,TGCAGTGCTAGACTAGCGGGGGTTCGGGGCTACAATGAGCAGTTCTTC,TRBJ2-1,TRBD2,few,TRBV20-1
CASSSGSGGAPNEQFF,TGCGCCAGCAGCTCAGGTAGCGGGGGGGCCCCGAATGAGCAGTTCTTC,TRBJ2-1,TRBD2,NA,TRBV5-1
CASSQVFGAGWNEQFF,TGTGCCAGCAGCCAAGTGTTCGGGGCCGGGTGGAATGAGCAGTTCTTC,TRBJ2-1,NA,NA,TRBV4-2
CASSSHLRDKEKLFF,TGTGCCAGCAGTTCCCATCTCAGGGACAAGGAAAAACTGTTTTTT,TRBJ1-4,NA,NA,TRBV12-3/TRBV12-4
CASSPTGTGLGAFF,TGTGCCAGCAGTCCGACGGGCACGGGTCTGGGAGCTTTCTTT,TRBJ1-1,NA,NA,TRBV25-1
CSALSSYNEQFF,TGCAGTGCTCTAAGCTCCTACAATGAGCAGTTCTTC,TRBJ2-1,NA,few,TRBV20-1
CTWRRPGTGEYEQYF,TGTACCTGGAGGCGGCCCGGGACAGGGGAGTACGAGCAGTACTTC,TRBJ2-7,TRBD1,NA,TRBV30
CASSLAQAGGMETQYF,TGTGCCAGCAGCTTAGCGCAGGCAGGGGGCATGGAGACCCAGTACTTC,TRBJ2-5,TRBD1,few,TRBV7-9
CSARDSGRSGGTDTQYF,TGCAGTGCTAGAGATAGCGGGAGATCCGGGGGTACAGATACGCAGTATTTT,TRBJ2-3,TRBD2,many,TRBV20-1
CASRSGGGGGNQPQHF,TGTGCCAGCAGGTCCGGGGGGGGAGGGGGCAATCAGCCCCAGCATTTT,TRBJ1-5,NA,few,TRBV6-1
CASRPAQTANTEAFF,TGTGCCAGTAGGCCGGCGCAAACAGCGAACACTGAAGCTTTCTTT,TRBJ1-1,NA,once,TRBV2
CAGSLGLSATNEKLFF,TGTGCCGGCAGTTTAGGCTTAAGTGCAACTAATGAAAAACTGTTTTTT,TRBJ1-4,NA,NA,TRBV28
CASSEGSLENTIYF,TGCGCCAGCAGCGAAGGGAGCTTGGAGAACACCATATATTTT,TRBJ1-3,NA,NA,TRBV5-1
CASSPFGGASIEQFF,TGTGCCAGCAGCCCCTTCGGGGGGGCCTCGATTGAGCAGTTCTTC,TRBJ2-1,TRBD2,few,TRBV13
CSASPQVNEQYF,TGCAGTGCTAGCCCACAGGTCAACGAGCAGTACTTC,TRBJ2-7,NA,NA,TRBV20-1
CASSLALQDNQPQHF,TGTGCCAGCAGTTTGGCGTTACAGGACAATCAGCCCCAGCATTTT,TRBJ1-5,NA,few,TRBV12-3/TRBV12-4
CSARLAGVNEQFF,TGCAGTGCTAGGCTAGCGGGAGTCAATGAGCAGTTCTTC,TRBJ2-1,TRBD2,many,TRBV20-1
CASSPKQGTYNEQFF,TGTGCCAGCAGCCCTAAACAGGGGACCTACAATGAGCAGTTCTTC,TRBJ2-1,TRBD1,NA,TRBV7-2
CASSEMDRVETQYF,TGTGCCAGCAGTGAAATGGACAGGGTGGAGACCCAGTACTTC,TRBJ2-5,TRBD1,NA,TRBV6-1
CSADYHNEQYF,TGCAGTGCTGACTACCACAATGAGCAGTACTTC,TRBJ2-4,NA,NA,TRBV20-1
CASSSFLLNNEQFF,TGTGCCAGCAGTTCCTTTTTACTCAACAATGAGCAGTTCTTC,TRBJ2-1,NA,few,TRBV28